This TCR beta chain emerged from a study of blood T cell repertoires in COVID-19 (dated by TCRdb to the early 2020s). Concerning the study at large: Collaborator samples came from the United States, Italy and Spain and covered acute and convalescent phases of COVID-19. The material from the prospective study consisted of cDNA or gDNA derived from T cells, B-cell-depleted T cells, or PBMCs. Subjects who had been exposed to COVID-19, were actively infected with it, or had recovered from it provided the deeply sampled blood TCRbeta repertoires that made up the dataset. The repertoires were made available in a free public database intended to serve as a resource for research on the immune response to SARS-CoV-2. Samples were obtained from the ongoing ImmuneRACE study (first 160 participants) and from roughly 1,300 subjects provided by 6 global collaborators. Nearly every sample came with metadata listing a de-identified subject ID, COVID-19 status, age in years and sex. Where HLA class I and class II types were available, the types were taken from metadata supplied by the sample provider, not from assay-based typing.

TCRbeta CDR3 regions were amplified from genomic DNA using the immunoSEQ Assay, a bias-controlled multiplex PCR. Processing in the source paper ran as follows. Nucleated cell counts per sample were estimated from amplification of reference gene primers within the assay. To quantify the absolute abundance of each unique TCRbeta CDR3 rearrangement, sequence reads were collapsed and filtered. For each sample, productive Simpson clonality was calculated as the square root of Simpson's diversity index over productive rearrangements. TCRdb carries this immuneACCESS record with in-frame sequences only. Its versions omit some clonotypes, under half of them owing to an unresolved V gene in the studies checked, with the rest unexplained. Clonal size and the V and J genes are those of that table, whereas D and trimming came from the DNA. Across this sample there are approximately 300,000 clones, with about 84% seen only once. The ten largest clones capture around 1.5% of the sample.

As concerns this clone: Its antigen is unknown. Per-base quality was not reported, and no clone a single base away is much larger than it.

V and J lose 1 base and 0 bases, and a span of 9 bases separates them. CDR1 and CDR2, looked up from the germline V gene, are KGHSH and LQKENI. There are 15 amino acids in the CDR3, from cysteine to phenylalanine inclusive. The CDR3 DNA has 45 bases and is translated from base 1. Study-wide conclusions, independent of this receptor: The quantity of clinical and demographic metadata differed by source and by participant and was supplied without curation.

Whole blood was collected in K2EDTA tubes by collaborating institutions according to the institutions' own protocols. For TCRbeta analysis, collaborators shipped samples in one of three forms: frozen whole blood, isolated PBMCs, or DNA extracted from either of those sample types. The sample was peripheral blood. The rearrangement joined TRBV18 to TRBJ1-1; the D region possibly corresponds to TRBD1 (5 bases align). This sequence was found in a woman between 45 and 65 years old with acute or convalescent COVID-19. CDR3 sequence: CASSPLEDMNTEAFF. Here is the DNA: TGTGCCAGCTCACCACTCGAGGACATGAACACTGAAGCTTTCTTT.